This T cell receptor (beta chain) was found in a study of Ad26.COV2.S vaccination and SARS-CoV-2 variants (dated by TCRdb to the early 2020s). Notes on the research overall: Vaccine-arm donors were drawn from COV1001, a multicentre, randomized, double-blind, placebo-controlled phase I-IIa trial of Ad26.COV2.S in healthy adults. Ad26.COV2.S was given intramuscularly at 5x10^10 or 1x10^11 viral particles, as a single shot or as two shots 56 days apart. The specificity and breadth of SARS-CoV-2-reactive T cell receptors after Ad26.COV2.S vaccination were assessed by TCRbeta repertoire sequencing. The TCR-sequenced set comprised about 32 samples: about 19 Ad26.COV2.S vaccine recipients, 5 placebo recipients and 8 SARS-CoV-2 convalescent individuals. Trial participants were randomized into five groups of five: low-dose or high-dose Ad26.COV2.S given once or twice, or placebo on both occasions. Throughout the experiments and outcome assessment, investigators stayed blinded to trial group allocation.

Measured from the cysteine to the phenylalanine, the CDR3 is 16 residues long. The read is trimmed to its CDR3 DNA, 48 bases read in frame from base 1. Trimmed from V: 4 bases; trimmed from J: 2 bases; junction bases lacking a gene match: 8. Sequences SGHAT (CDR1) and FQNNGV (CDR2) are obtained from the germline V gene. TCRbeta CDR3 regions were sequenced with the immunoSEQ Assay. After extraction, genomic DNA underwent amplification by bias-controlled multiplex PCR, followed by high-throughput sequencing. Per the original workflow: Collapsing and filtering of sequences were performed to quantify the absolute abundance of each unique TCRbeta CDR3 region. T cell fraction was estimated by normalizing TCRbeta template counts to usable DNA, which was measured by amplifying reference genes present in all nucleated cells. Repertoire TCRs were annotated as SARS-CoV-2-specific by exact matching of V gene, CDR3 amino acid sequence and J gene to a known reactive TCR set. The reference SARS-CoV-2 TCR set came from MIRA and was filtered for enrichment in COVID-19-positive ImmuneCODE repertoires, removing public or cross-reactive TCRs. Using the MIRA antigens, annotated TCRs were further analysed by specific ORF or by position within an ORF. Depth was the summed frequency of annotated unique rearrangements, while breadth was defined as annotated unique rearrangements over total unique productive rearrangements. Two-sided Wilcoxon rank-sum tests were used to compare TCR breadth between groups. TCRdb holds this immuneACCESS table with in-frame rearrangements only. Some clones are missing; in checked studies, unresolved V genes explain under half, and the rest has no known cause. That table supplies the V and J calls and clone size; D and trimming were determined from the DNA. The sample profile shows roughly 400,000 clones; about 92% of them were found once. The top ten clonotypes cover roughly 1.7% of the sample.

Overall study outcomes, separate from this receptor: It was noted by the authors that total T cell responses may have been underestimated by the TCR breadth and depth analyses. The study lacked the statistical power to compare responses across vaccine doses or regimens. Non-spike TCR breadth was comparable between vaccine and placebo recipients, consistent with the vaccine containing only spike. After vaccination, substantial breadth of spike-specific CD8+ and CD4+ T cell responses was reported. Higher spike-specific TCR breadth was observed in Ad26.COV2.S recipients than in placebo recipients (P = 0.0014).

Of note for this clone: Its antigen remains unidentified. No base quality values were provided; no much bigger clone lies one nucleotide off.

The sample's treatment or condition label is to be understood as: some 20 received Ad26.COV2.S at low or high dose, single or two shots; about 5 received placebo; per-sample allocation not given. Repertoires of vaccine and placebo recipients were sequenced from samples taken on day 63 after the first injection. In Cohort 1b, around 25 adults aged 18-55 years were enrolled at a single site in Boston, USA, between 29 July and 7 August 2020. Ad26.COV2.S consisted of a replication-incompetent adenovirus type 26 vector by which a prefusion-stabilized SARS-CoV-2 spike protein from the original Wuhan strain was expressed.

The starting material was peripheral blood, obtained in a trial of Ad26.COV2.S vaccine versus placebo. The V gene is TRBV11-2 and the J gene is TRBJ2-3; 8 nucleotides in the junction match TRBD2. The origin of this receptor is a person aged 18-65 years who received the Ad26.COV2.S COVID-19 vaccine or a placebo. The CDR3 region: CASSWGLVRVTDTQYF. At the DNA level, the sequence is TGTGCCAGCAGCTGGGGACTAGTGCGGGTCACAGATACGCAGTATTTT.